This T cell receptor beta chain originates from a study of vaccination and CD4 T cells after COVID-19. A remark on this clonotype: The antigen is undetermined.

The V and J ends lost 8 bases and 5 bases, in that order; junction bases with no gene match: 15. Germline CDR1 and CDR2: SNHLY and FYNNEI. The CDR3 has 16 amino acids. Treatment specified: roughly 11-day PBMC culture with coronavirus spike peptide pools or control peptides (ViraFEST assay). The assay that was used to sequence DNA from cultured CD4+ T cells was the Oncomine TCR Beta short-read assay. Genomic DNA was isolated from CD4+ T cells that had been cultured. TCRdb itself ran the PCR reads through MiXCR, one entry per CDR3 protein. The table lists about 13,000 distinct CDR3 sequences, about 25% of them singletons, with about 29% in the top ten.

Material: CD4+ T cells from blood, cultured in vitro, obtained before SARS-CoV-2 vaccination. The clonotype comes from a human donor who received a COVID-19 vaccine. The chain employs TRBV2 and TRBJ2-5; the match to TRBD1 covers 9 bases. The CDR3: CASQNAGQGGGETQYF. The DNA for the CDR3 is TGTGCCAGCCAAAATGCGGGACAGGGTGGAGGTGAGACCCAGTACTTC.